The 28 T cell receptor beta chains below come from one sample, sequenced in a study of blood T cell repertoires in COVID-19. The method was immunoSEQ multiplex PCR; TCRdb's version includes in-frame clones alone and lacks a portion of them. The sample comprises over 200,000 clones, around 80% of which are singletons, and around 8.7% rests with the top ten. The sequenced sample was peripheral blood. The receptors stem from a woman in her 50s with acute or convalescent COVID-19.

This clone occurred a few times. The rearrangement uses TRBV5-1 and TRBJ1-1; D possibly corresponds to TRBD1 (5 bases). Trimming stripped 5 bases from V and 1 base from J, with 12 bases between. This CDR3 spans 14 amino acids. The germline V gene has CDR1 SGHRS and CDR2 YFSETQ. The CDR3 nucleotides read TGCGCCAGCAGTTTATTTGACAGGAACACTGAAGCTTTCTTT. Translating it yields CASSLFDRNTEAFF.

V is TRBV11-2 and J is TRBJ2-7; a weak D match, TRBD1 (5 bases). CDR3 length: 17 residues. The V and J ends lost 1 base and 2 bases respectively, with 18 bases between them. In germline, CDR1 is SGHAT, CDR2 FQNNGV. In DNA form, the CDR3 reads TGTGCCAGCAGCTTAGCCCTAGACAGCCTAGGCACCTACGAGCAGTACTTC. As protein: CASSLALDSLGTYEQYF. Supplemented by reference TRBV11-2 and TRBJ2-7, the full variable domain reads EAGVAQSPRYKIIEKRQSVAFWCNPISGHATLYWYQQILGQGPKLLIQFQNNGVVDDSQLPKDRFSAERLKGVDSTLKIQPAKLEDSAVYLCASSLALDSLGTYEQYFGPGTRLTVT.

This chain connects TRBV28 to TRBJ1-1; 8 positions match TRBD1. Germline assignment: CDR1 MDHEN and CDR2 SYDVKM. This CDR3 has 15 amino acids. Unmatched junction bases numbered 5, after V lost 4 bases and J lost 1 base. DNA for the CDR3: TGTGCCAGCAGTTCGCCCGGGACAGGGAACACTGAAGCTTTCTTT. Residues: CASSSPGTGNTEAFF.

The chain employs TRBV3-1 (or the pseudogene TRBV3-2) and TRBJ1-1; D gene uncertain. The germline V gene encodes CDR1 LGHDT and CDR2 YNNKEL (reference sequence). Trimming took off 2 bases at V and 6 bases at J, with 10 bases between the two ends. The CDR3 contains 13 residues. Here the CDR3 reads CASSQMGRAEAFF. The CDR3 DNA reads as TGTGCCAGCAGCCAAATGGGGAGGGCTGAAGCTTTCTTT.

J is TRBJ1-2 and V is TRBV27; a weak D match, TRBD1 (6 bases). The germline gives CDR1 MNHEY, CDR2 SMNVEV (reference sequence). V was clipped by 3 bases and J by 0 bases, with 14 bases between them. This CDR3 spans 16 amino acids. The CDR3 spells CASSLVRGDANYGYTF. CDR3 sequence (DNA): TGTGCCAGCAGTTTGGTCAGGGGAGATGCTAACTATGGCTACACCTTC.

The chain uses TRBV5-1 and TRBJ1-1; tentatively, D is TRBD1 (6 bases). With 4 bases removed from V and 5 bases from J, the gap between germline ends came to 12 bases. CDR1 and CDR2 from the germline V gene are SGHRS and YFSETQ. The CDR3 consists of 13 residues. The CDR3, as DNA: TGCGCCAGCAGCGTAGGGGGTTGGACTGAAGCTTTCTTT. Translation gives CASSVGGWTEAFF.

This clone is a singleton in its sample. The chain uses TRBV19 and TRBJ1-2; no clear D gene. Germline lookup yields CDR1 LNHDA and CDR2 SQIVND (reference sequence). V was clipped by 8 bases and J by 5 bases, with 12 bases between them. CDR3 size: 12 residues. CDR3 sequence reads: CASFVGGYGYTF. For the CDR3, the DNA is TGTGCCAGTTTCGTAGGAGGTTATGGCTACACCTTC.

This rearrangement joins TRBV3-1 (or the pseudogene TRBV3-2) to TRBJ2-7; 8 bases map to TRBD1. CDR1 is LGHDT, CDR2 YNNKEL, per germline (reference sequence). The V and J ends lost 4 bases and 7 bases, in that order; junction bases with no gene match: 9. The CDR3 extends over 14 amino acids. The CDR3 region is CASSPSQGAGEQYF. The CDR3 DNA is TGTGCCAGCAGCCCTAGCCAGGGGGCGGGAGAGCAGTACTTC.

CDR3 nucleotides: TGCGCCAGCAGCTTGGTGGACAGGTTATTCCCTGAAGCTTTCTTT. Its translation: CASSLVDRLFPEAFF. The chain combines TRBV5-1 with TRBJ1-1, with 7 bases aligning to TRBD1. CDR1 and CDR2 (germline): SGHRS, YFSETQ. Trimming cost V 0 bases and J 6 bases; bases outside gene matches: 8. CDR3 length: 15 amino acids.

In its sample, this clone was seen a few times. V and J are TRBV30 and TRBJ1-6; 8 nucleotides line up with TRBD1. The V segment lost 6 bases and the J segment 10 bases; nucleotides outside the gene matches: 5. The germline V gene has CDR1 GTSNPN and CDR2 SVGIG (reference sequence). The CDR3 extends over 12 amino acids. CDR3 protein: CACTGGYSPLHF. Here the CDR3 DNA reads TGTGCCTGCACAGGGGGGTACTCACCCCTCCACTTT.

The chain joins TRBV10-3 to TRBJ2-1; 8 bases match TRBD2. Germline V gives CDR1 ENHRY, CDR2 SYGVKD. The CDR3 has 19 amino acids. V was clipped by 7 bases and J by 0 bases; unmatched bases: 17. The DNA for the CDR3 is TGTGCCATCAAGGGCGCTAGCGGGTCCCTAAAGAGCTCCTACAATGAGCAGTTCTTC. This sequence encodes CAIKGASGSLKSSYNEQFF.

The chain links TRBV4-1 to TRBJ1-4; D ambiguous. The CDR3 is made up of 18 amino acids. In germline, CDR1 is MGHRA, CDR2 YSYEKL. V was shortened by 0 bases and J by 7 bases, with 21 bases between the two germline ends. The CDR3 coding sequence is TGCGCCAGCAGCCAAGACATCCCCCCGTGGGCGGGGAGTGAAAAACTGTTTTTT. Residues: CASSQDIPPWAGSEKLFF.

V usage is TRBV5-1 and J usage is TRBJ1-2, with D hard to call. Trimming removed 0 bases from V and 4 bases from J, with 7 bases in between. Germline V gene sequence: CDR1 SGHRS, CDR2 YFSETQ. The CDR3 is 13 residues long. The CDR3 region has the DNA TGCGCCAGCAGCTTGGACAGTCGCTATGGCTACACCTTC. It encodes CASSLDSRYGYTF.

The chain employs TRBV7-2 and TRBJ2-1, with 8 bases fitting TRBD2. V trimming: 6 bases; J trimming: 6 bases; junction bases outside the gene matches: 10. In germline, CDR1 is SGHTA, CDR2 FQGNSA. This CDR3 spans 15 amino acids. The CDR3 spells CASRPSAGGGNEQFF. For the CDR3, the DNA is TGTGCCAGCAGGCCTTCGGCGGGAGGAGGCAATGAGCAGTTCTTC.

The rearrangement joins TRBV30 to TRBJ1-1; no reliable D call. Germline CDR1 is GTSNPN and CDR2 is SVGIG (reference sequence). The V and J ends lost 0 bases and 1 base respectively, with 12 bases between them. The CDR3 contains 15 residues. CDR3 DNA: TGTGCCTGGAGTGTTCAGGCAGATGGGAACACTGAAGCTTTCTTT. It translates to CAWSVQADGNTEAFF.

The rearrangement uses TRBV5-1 and TRBJ2-1, with TRBD2 matching 10 bases. The CDR3 contains 14 residues. Germline V CDR1 and CDR2: SGHRS, YFSETQ. J gave up 10 bases and V 3 bases, and 7 bases lay outside the gene matches. This CDR3 is CASSWGLAPGEQFF. The CDR3 nucleotides are TGCGCCAGCAGCTGGGGACTAGCGCCGGGAGAGCAGTTCTTC.

This clone was seen more than once but under ten times. The chain employs TRBV21-1 and TRBJ1-2; the listed D gene, TRBD1, was not tested against the DNA. TRBV21-1 is assigned pseudogene status. The CDR3 is 17 residues long. The CDR3 is CASSRPIRTGGTYGYTF. The CDR3 DNA is TGTGCCAGCAGCCGCCCCATTAGGACAGGGGGCACCTATGGCTACACCTTC.

The CDR3 reads CSVKDRAGNTEAFF. The CDR3 DNA reads as TGCAGCGTTAAGGACCGGGCGGGGAACACTGAAGCTTTCTTT. This chain links TRBV29-1 with TRBJ1-1; no clear D. Trimming took off 5 bases at V and 1 base at J, with 14 bases between the two ends. Germline CDR1 SQVTM, CDR2 ANQGSEA. The CDR3 runs to 14 residues.

The CDR3, as DNA: TGTGCCAGCAAGTTTATTTCGCCGACAGGAGTTACTAGCTACACCTTC. Amino acid sequence: CASKFISPTGVTSYTF. V and J are TRBV27 and TRBJ1-2; perhaps TRBD1 as D (6 bases). The germline V gene has CDR1 MNHEY and CDR2 SMNVEV (reference sequence). This CDR3 has 16 amino acids. Trimming took off 7 bases at V and 9 bases at J, with 27 bases between the two ends.

This rearrangement joins TRBV6-5 to TRBJ2-7, with TRBD1 matching 7 bases. Germline CDR1 reads MNHEY; CDR2 reads SVGAGI. This CDR3 is built from 14 residues. V shed 5 bases and J 5 bases; nucleotides not matched to a gene: 9. The CDR3 DNA follows: TGTGCCAGCAGTCCGCCTCGACAGGGCCACGAGCAGTACTTC. Encoded protein: CASSPPRQGHEQYF.

This chain joins TRBV4-1 and TRBJ2-7, with D perhaps TRBD1 (5 bases). Between the trimmed V and J ends, which lost 5 bases and 6 bases, there was a span of 14 bases. CDR1 and CDR2 (germline): MGHRA, YSYEKL. The CDR3 is made up of 13 amino acids. The CDR3 loop is CASSTREGVEQYF. CDR3 DNA: TGCGCCAGCAGCACGAGAGAAGGGGTCGAGCAGTACTTC.

The rearrangement uses TRBV14 and TRBJ1-3; TRBD1 agrees at 11 bases. CDR1 is SGHDN and CDR2 is FVKESK in the germline V gene. The CDR3 is made up of 16 amino acids. Losses at the gene ends were 2 bases for V and 5 bases for J; bases not matched to a gene: 5. CDR3 region: CASSQRTGGLRNTIYF. Written as DNA, the CDR3 is TGTGCCAGCAGCCAACGGACAGGGGGCCTTAGAAACACCATATATTTT.

The chain links TRBV30 to TRBJ2-1; 8 bases map to TRBD2. Germline CDR1 is GTSNPN and CDR2 is SVGIG (reference sequence). V dropped 1 base and J dropped 1; count of bases not matched to a gene: 6. The CDR3 covers 16 residues. CDR3 sequence: CAWSGELAESYNEQFF. CDR3 DNA sequence: TGTGCCTGGAGTGGGGAACTAGCGGAATCCTACAATGAGCAGTTCTTC.

The J gene is TRBJ1-1, the V gene TRBV4-1; no clear D. V lost 0 bases, J lost 1 base, and 6 bases lay in between. CDR3 length: 14 amino acids. Germline CDR1 and CDR2: MGHRA and YSYEKL. The CDR3 sequence: CASSQDLRNTEAFF. DNA of the CDR3: TGCGCCAGCAGCCAAGATCTAAGGAACACTGAAGCTTTCTTT.

The chain carries TRBV7-9 and TRBJ2-1; 7 nucleotides match TRBD2. The CDR3 runs 16 residues. V shed 1 base, J shed 0 bases, and the junction held 3 bases outside the gene matches. The germline V gene has CDR1 SEHNR and CDR2 FQNEAQ (reference sequence). Written as DNA, the CDR3 is TGTGCCAGCAGCTTAGTCGGCGGGAGCTCCTACAATGAGCAGTTCTTC. It codes for CASSLVGGSSYNEQFF.

The chain joins TRBV20-1 to TRBJ2-3; D not resolved. Germline values: CDR1 DFQATT, CDR2 SNEGSKA (reference sequence). The CDR3 has 16 amino acids. V lost 3 bases to trimming and J lost 1 base, with 17 bases between them. The CDR3 region is CSASGELKSRTDTQYF. CDR3 sequence (DNA): TGCAGTGCTAGTGGAGAGCTCAAAAGTCGCACAGATACGCAGTATTTT.

This sequence joins TRBV20-1 and TRBJ2-5, with 9 bases lining up with TRBD1. Germline V lookup: CDR1 DFQATT, CDR2 SNEGSKA (reference sequence). The CDR3 totals 16 residues. Germline trimming cut 3 bases from V and 2 bases from J; bases unmatched to any gene: 10. The CDR3 DNA reads TGCAGTGCTAGTGGGGAGGGACAGGGCGTGCAAGAGACCCAGTACTTC. The encoded protein is CSASGEGQGVQETQYF.

The V call is TRBV10-3, the J call TRBJ1-2, with TRBD1 as a possible D gene (5 bases). The CDR3 has 13 residues. Germline CDR1 is ENHRY and CDR2 is SYGVKD. V was cut by 2 bases and J by 4 bases, with 8 bases left in between. The CDR3: CAISEPGIYGYTF. DNA of the CDR3: TGTGCCATCAGTGAGCCAGGGATCTATGGCTACACCTTC.